This TCR beta chain comes out of a study of blood T cell repertoires in COVID-19. CDR1 is SGHNT, CDR2 YYREEE, per germline (reference sequence). V shed 0 bases and J shed 1 base, with 4 bases lying between them. This CDR3 contains 13 residues. Produced via immunoSEQ multiplex PCR; TCRdb's table is partial and in-frame only. The table has about 68,000 clones, around 90% seen once. The chain carries TRBV5-4 and TRBJ1-2; D gene unclear. Sequencing was performed on peripheral blood. The receptor's source is a human donor in a cohort sampled during active COVID-19. CDR3 loop: CASSLDSNYGYTF. The CDR3 coding sequence is TGTGCCAGCAGCTTGGACAGTAACTATGGCTACACCTTC. The entire variable domain, with the rest obtained from reference TRBV5-4 and TRBJ1-2, is as follows: ETGVTQSPTHLIKTRGQQVTLRCSSQSGHNTVSWYQQALGQGPQFIFQYYREEENGRGNFPPRFSGLQFPNYSSELNVNALELDDSALYLCASSLDSNYGYTFGSGTRLTVV.